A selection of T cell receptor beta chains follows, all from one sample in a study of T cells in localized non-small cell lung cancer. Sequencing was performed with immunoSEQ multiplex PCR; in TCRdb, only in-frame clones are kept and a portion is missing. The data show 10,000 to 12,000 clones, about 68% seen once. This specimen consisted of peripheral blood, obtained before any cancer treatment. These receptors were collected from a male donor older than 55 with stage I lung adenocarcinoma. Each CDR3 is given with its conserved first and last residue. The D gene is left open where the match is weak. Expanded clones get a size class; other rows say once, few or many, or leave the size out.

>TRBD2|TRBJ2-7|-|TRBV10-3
CAIGSSGGEQYF
TGTGCCATCGGGTCTAGCGGTGGCGAGCAGTACTTC
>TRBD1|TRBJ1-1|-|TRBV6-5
CASTGGQGAAEAFF
TGTGCCAGCACCGGAGGACAGGGGGCAGCTGAAGCTTTCTTT
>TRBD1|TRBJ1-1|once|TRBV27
CASSLSQGAPTEAFF
TGTGCCAGCAGTTTATCACAGGGGGCGCCCACTGAAGCTTTCTTT
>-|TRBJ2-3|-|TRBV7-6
CASSSANTDTQYF
TGTGCCAGCAGTTCGGCCAACACAGATACGCAGTATTTT
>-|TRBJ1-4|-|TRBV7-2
CASSLNHNEKLFF
TGTGCCAGCAGCTTAAACCATAATGAAAAACTGTTTTTT
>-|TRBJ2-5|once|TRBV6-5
CASSPDPRKTQYF
TGTGCCAGCAGCCCGGATCCTCGGAAGACCCAGTACTTC
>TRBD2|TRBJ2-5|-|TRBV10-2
CASSESRSLAGTAGETQYF
TGCGCCAGCAGTGAGTCGAGGAGTCTAGCGGGAACCGCGGGGGAGACCCAGTACTTC
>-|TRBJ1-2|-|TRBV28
CASRAWDGNYGYTF
TGTGCCAGCAGGGCCTGGGACGGAAACTATGGCTACACCTTC
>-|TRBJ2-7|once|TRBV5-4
CASSSTAVQYF
TGTGCCAGCAGCTCGACAGCAGTCCAGTACTTC
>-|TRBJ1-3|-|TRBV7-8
CASSFQAGSGNTIYF
TGTGCCAGCAGCTTTCAGGCAGGCTCTGGAAACACCATATATTTT
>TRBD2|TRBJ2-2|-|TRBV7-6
CASSSRAGGIGNTGELFF
TGTGCCAGCAGCTCCAGAGCGGGGGGTATTGGGAACACCGGGGAGCTGTTTTTT
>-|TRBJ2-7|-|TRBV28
CASSSSDRNLYEQYF
TGTGCCAGCAGTTCCTCGGACAGAAATTTGTACGAGCAGTACTTC
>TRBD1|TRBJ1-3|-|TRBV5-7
CASSLVRYRGRGNTIYF
TGTGCCAGCAGCTTGGTACGATACAGGGGGCGAGGAAACACCATATATTTT
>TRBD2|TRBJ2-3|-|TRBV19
CASMSGGGSDTQYF
TGTGCCAGTATGAGCGGGGGCGGGTCAGATACGCAGTATTTT
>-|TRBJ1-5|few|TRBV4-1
CASSQENRAANQPQHF
TGCGCCAGCAGCCAGGAAAACAGGGCCGCGAATCAGCCCCAGCATTTT
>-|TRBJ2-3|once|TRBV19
CASSPSLALATDTQYF
TGTGCCAGTAGTCCCTCCCTTGCGCTCGCAACAGATACGCAGTATTTT
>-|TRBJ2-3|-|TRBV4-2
CASSQTRTNPDTQYF
TGTGCCAGCAGCCAAACCAGGACTAATCCAGATACGCAGTATTTT
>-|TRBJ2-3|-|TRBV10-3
CAISEGGSDTQYF
TGTGCCATCAGTGAGGGGGGGTCGGATACGCAGTATTTT
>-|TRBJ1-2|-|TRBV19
CASRRTNLYGYTF
TGTGCCAGTCGCCGTACTAATCTCTATGGCTACACCTTC
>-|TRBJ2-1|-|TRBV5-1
CASSLQGSKANEQFF
TGCGCCAGCAGCTTGCAGGGGTCCAAGGCCAATGAGCAGTTCTTC
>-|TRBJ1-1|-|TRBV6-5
CASKYSGPLNTEAFF
TGTGCCAGCAAATACTCGGGACCCTTGAACACTGAAGCTTTCTTT
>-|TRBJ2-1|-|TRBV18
CASSRDYNEQFF
TGTGCCAGCTCAAGGGACTACAATGAGCAGTTCTTC
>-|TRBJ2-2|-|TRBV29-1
CSVETSMGAQVGELFF
TGCAGCGTTGAAACGAGTATGGGGGCCCAGGTCGGGGAGCTGTTTTTT
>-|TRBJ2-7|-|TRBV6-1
CASMKGGGVLIEQYF
TGTGCCAGCATGAAGGGGGGGGGCGTCCTGATCGAGCAGTACTTC
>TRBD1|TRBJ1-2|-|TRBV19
CASRAMTGALNYGYTF
TGTGCCAGTAGAGCCATGACAGGGGCCCTTAACTATGGCTACACCTTC
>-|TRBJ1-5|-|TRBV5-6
CASSSGLRGNQPQHF
TGTGCCAGCAGCTCGGGACTCCGGGGCAATCAGCCCCAGCATTTT
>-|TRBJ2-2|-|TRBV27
CASSLPAGARTGELFF
TGTGCCAGCAGTTTGCCAGCAGGGGCTCGCACCGGGGAGCTGTTTTTT
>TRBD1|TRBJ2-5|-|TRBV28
CASSSTGAGGGETQYF
TGTGCCAGCAGCTCGACCGGCGCAGGGGGCGGGGAGACCCAGTACTTC
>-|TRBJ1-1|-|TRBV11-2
CASSLALGGLEAFF
TGTGCCAGCAGCTTAGCCCTTGGCGGCCTTGAAGCTTTCTTT
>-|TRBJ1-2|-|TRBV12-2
CASSSYRGLGYTF
TGTGCCAGCAGCTCCTACAGGGGGCTAGGCTACACCTTC
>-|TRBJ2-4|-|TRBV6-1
CASSEKGSQNIQYF
TGTGCCAGCAGTGAAAAGGGGTCGCAAAACATTCAGTACTTC
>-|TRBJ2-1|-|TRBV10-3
CAISGTKGGYNEQFF
TGTGCCATCAGTGGAACTAAGGGCGGATACAATGAGCAGTTCTTC
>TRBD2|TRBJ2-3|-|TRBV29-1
CSVKGLTGGDHTDTQYF
TGCAGCGTCAAAGGGCTCACGGGGGGTGACCACACAGATACGCAGTATTTT
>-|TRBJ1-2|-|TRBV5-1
CASSLDRVYSGGYTF
TGCGCCAGCAGCTTGGACAGGGTATACTCGGGCGGCTACACCTTC
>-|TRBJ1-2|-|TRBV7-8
CASSSMTGPYGYTF
TGTGCCAGCAGCTCCATGACAGGTCCCTATGGCTACACCTTC
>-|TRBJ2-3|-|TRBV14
CASSQGYSGPSTDTQYF
TGTGCCAGCAGCCAAGGCTACTCGGGGCCTAGCACAGATACGCAGTATTTT
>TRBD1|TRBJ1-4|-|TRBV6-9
CASRSDRGDEKLFF
TGTGCCAGCAGATCCGACAGGGGTGATGAAAAACTGTTTTTT
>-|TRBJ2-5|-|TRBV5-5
CASSLEARNKYQETQYF
TGTGCCAGCAGCTTGGAGGCCAGGAATAAATACCAAGAGACCCAGTACTTC
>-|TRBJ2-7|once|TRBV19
CASRSAGGGYEQYF
TGTGCCAGTAGGAGCGCAGGGGGAGGCTACGAGCAGTACTTC
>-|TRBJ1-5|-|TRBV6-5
CASSEDRNQPQHF
TGTGCCAGCAGTGAAGACAGAAATCAGCCCCAGCATTTT
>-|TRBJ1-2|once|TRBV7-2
CASSLEQTYGCTF
TGTGCCAGCAGCTTAGAACAGACCTATGGCTGCACCTTC
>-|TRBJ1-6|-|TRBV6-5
CASSPLVGGDSPLHF
TGTGCCAGCAGCCCCTTAGTCGGGGGAGATTCACCCCTCCACTTT
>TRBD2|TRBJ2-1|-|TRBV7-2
CASSYGGSYNEQFF
TGTGCCAGCAGCTACGGGGGGAGCTACAATGAGCAGTTCTTC
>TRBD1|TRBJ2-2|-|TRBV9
CASSVEWDRLSTGELFF
TGTGCCAGCAGCGTAGAGTGGGACAGATTGTCCACCGGGGAGCTGTTTTTT
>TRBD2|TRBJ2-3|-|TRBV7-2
CASSVAGLGGRDTQYF
TGTGCCAGCAGCGTAGCCGGACTGGGGGGGAGAGATACGCAGTATTTT
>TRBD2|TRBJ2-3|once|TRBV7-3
CASSSAGGKLDTQYF
TGTGCCAGCAGCTCAGCGGGGGGAAAGCTTGATACGCAGTATTTT
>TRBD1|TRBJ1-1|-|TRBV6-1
CASTSQGDVTEAFF
TGTGCCAGCACAAGCCAGGGGGATGTTACTGAAGCTTTCTTT
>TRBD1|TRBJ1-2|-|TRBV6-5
CASRKQGQGTYGHTF
TGTGCCAGCAGGAAACAGGGACAGGGTACCTATGGCCACACCTTC
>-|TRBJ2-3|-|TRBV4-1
CASSTPPTPEKDTQYF
TGCGCCAGCAGCACCCCGCCCACCCCCGAGAAAGATACGCAGTATTTT
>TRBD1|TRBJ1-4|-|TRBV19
CASRGGRGREKLFF
TGTGCCAGTAGAGGCGGCAGGGGGCGCGAAAAACTGTTTTTT
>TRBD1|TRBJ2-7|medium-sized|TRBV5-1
CASREGTGAYEQYF
TGCGCCAGCAGGGAGGGGACAGGGGCGTACGAGCAGTACTTC
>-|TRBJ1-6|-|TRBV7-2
CASSPRPGYNSPLHF
TGTGCCAGCAGCCCCCGTCCGGGGTATAATTCACCCCTCCACTTT
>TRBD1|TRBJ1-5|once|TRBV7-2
CASSLVGQGSNQPQHF
TGTGCCAGCAGCTTAGTGGGACAGGGTAGCAATCAGCCCCAGCATTTT
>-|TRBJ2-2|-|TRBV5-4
CASSDPTRSTGELFF
TGTGCCAGCTCGGACCCGACTCGATCAACCGGGGAGCTGTTTTTT